This entry lists 20 T cell receptor beta chains sequenced from one sample in a study of OX40 agonist ivuxolimab in advanced cancers. TCRdb's table, derived via immunoSEQ multiplex PCR, lists solely in-frame clones and lacks some. This sample has some 45,000 clones, with around nine tenths found just once. This specimen consisted of CD4+ or CD8+ T cells sorted from blood, obtained in a trial of the OX40 agonist ivuxolimab. These receptors were collected from an adult with an advanced solid tumor such as melanoma, head and neck, liver or kidney cancer.

J is TRBJ1-2 and V is TRBV15; tentative D call: TRBD1 (5 bases). The length of the CDR3 is 13 residues. V lost 5 bases, J lost 4 bases, and 11 bases lay in between. CDR1 is LNHNV and CDR2 is YYDKDF in the germline V gene (reference sequence). This CDR3 reads CATSPRDGYGYTF. CDR3 DNA sequence: TGTGCCACCAGCCCCCGGGACGGCTATGGCTACACCTTC.

J is TRBJ1-2 and V is TRBV19; unclear D gene. The V and J ends lost 6 bases and 8 bases respectively, with 13 bases between them. Germline CDR1 and CDR2: LNHDA and SQIVND (reference sequence). The CDR3 extends over 12 amino acids. The CDR3 nucleotides are TGTGCCAGTAGCCTTGGGGTCGGCGGCTACACCTTC. This codes for CASSLGVGGYTF.

This clone was found once. This chain uses TRBV7-3 with TRBJ2-1, with 7 positions matching TRBD1. The V gene end was trimmed by 4 bases and the J gene end by 2 bases; junction bases not matched to a gene: 8. CDR1 and CDR2 from the germline V gene are SGHTA and FQGTGA. The CDR3 length is 16 residues. Here the CDR3 reads CASSSSTGTTYNEQFF. In DNA, the CDR3 is TGTGCCAGCAGCTCCTCGACAGGGACCACCTACAATGAGCAGTTCTTC.

Sample share makes this clone medium-sized. Other DNA sequences in the same sample also yield this CDR3. V and J are TRBV5-6 and TRBJ1-1; D is unresolved. Germline V lookup: CDR1 SGHDT, CDR2 YYEEEE. Trimming pared 5 bases from V and 0 bases from J, leaving 8 bases between. The CDR3 length is 13 residues. Here the CDR3 reads CASSSTLNTEAFF. CDR3 sequence (DNA): TGTGCCAGCAGTTCTACTCTGAACACTGAAGCTTTCTTT.

The rearrangement links TRBV6-5 to TRBJ2-3, with no clear D. Germline values: CDR1 MNHEY, CDR2 SVGAGI. CDR3 length equals 15 residues. V was shortened by 0 bases and J by 3 bases, with 10 bases between the two germline ends. CDR3 sequence reads: CASSYSNPFTDTQYF. The CDR3 nucleotides read TGTGCCAGCAGTTACTCGAATCCCTTTACAGATACGCAGTATTTT.

The chain has TRBV7-9 and TRBJ2-7; D is tentatively TRBD1 or TRBD2 (5 bases each). Trimming cost V 5 bases and J 2 bases, with 10 bases left between them. This CDR3 has 13 residues. CDR1 and CDR2 from the germline V gene are SEHNR and FQNEAQ (reference sequence). The CDR3 DNA sequence: TGTGCCAGCAGCGGGACGGAGGCCTACGAGCAGTACTTC. This sequence encodes CASSGTEAYEQYF.

V gene TRBV11-2 combines with J gene TRBJ2-7; D unclear. Trimming took 1 base from V and 2 from J, leaving 6 bases between them. This CDR3 is 13 amino acids long. In germline, CDR1 is SGHAT, CDR2 FQNNGV. CDR3 residues: CASSLARAYEQYF. In DNA, the CDR3 is TGTGCCAGCAGCTTAGCCCGAGCCTACGAGCAGTACTTC.

The chain uses TRBV7-8 and TRBJ1-2; D remains ambiguous. The CDR3 consists of 11 residues. The germline V and J ends were trimmed by 4 bases and 8 bases, with 8 bases remaining between them. The germline V gene has CDR1 SGHVS and CDR2 FQNEAQ. CDR3 residues: CASSYLEGYTF. The CDR3 nucleotides are TGTGCCAGCAGCTACCTGGAAGGCTACACCTTC.

This chain connects TRBV10-3 to TRBJ2-3; 10 bases match TRBD1. From germline, CDR1 is ENHRY and CDR2 SYGVKD. J lost 1 base, V lost 3 bases, and 7 bases had no gene match. This CDR3 spans 17 amino acids. Here the CDR3 DNA reads TGTGCCATCAGTGACTCCCGGGACAGGGGCGGCACAGATACGCAGTATTTT. Its translation is CAISDSRDRGGTDTQYF.

The chain joins TRBV11-2 to TRBJ2-2; 7 bases align to TRBD2. The trim removed 1 base at V and 6 bases at J, leaving 11 bases unmatched. This CDR3 comprises 17 residues. Germline V CDR1 and CDR2: SGHAT, FQNNGV. In DNA, the CDR3 is TGTGCCAGCAGCTTAGTATCGGGGGGTCAACAACCCGGGGAGCTGTTTTTT. Protein product: CASSLVSGGQQPGELFF.

The rearrangement uses TRBV5-4 and TRBJ2-5; 10 bases are shared with TRBD1. CDR1 and CDR2 (germline): SGHNT, YYREEE (reference sequence). V was clipped by 4 bases and J by 4 bases; unmatched bases: 4. This CDR3 has 14 amino acids. CDR3 residues: CASSETGGLETQYF. CDR3 coding DNA: TGTGCCAGCAGCGAGACAGGGGGCTTAGAGACCCAGTACTTC.

The chain links TRBV19 to TRBJ1-5; D is perhaps TRBD1 (5 bases). The CDR3 totals 15 residues. CDR1 and CDR2 (germline): LNHDA, SQIVND (reference sequence). The germline V and J ends were trimmed by 0 bases and 7 bases, with 13 bases remaining between them. The CDR3: CASSIDPPGSQPQHF. The CDR3 region has the DNA TGTGCCAGTAGTATAGACCCGCCAGGGAGCCAGCCCCAGCATTTT.

With regard to this clone: Lacking the conserved final phenylalanine or tryptophan, this CDR3 likely reflects a read error. The chain links TRBV6-5 to TRBJ1-6; D remains ambiguous. The CDR3 extends over 16 amino acids. V gave up 1 base and J gave up 7 bases, with 14 bases separating them. Germline lookup yields CDR1 MNHEY and CDR2 SVGAGI. CDR3 sequence: CASSYLTRGRNSPLHL. CDR3 nucleotides: TGTGCCAGCAGTTACTTAACGCGGGGTAGGAATTCACCCCTCCACCTT.

The gene calls are TRBV6-6 and TRBJ2-7; a weak D match, TRBD1 (5 bases). V lost 8 bases to trimming and J lost 1 base, with 9 bases between them. Germline assignment: CDR1 MNHNY and CDR2 SVGAGI (reference sequence). The CDR3 length is 12 residues. The CDR3 region is CASVGDSYEQYF. The CDR3 DNA reads as TGTGCCAGCGTAGGGGATTCCTACGAGCAGTACTTC.

The rearrangement joins TRBV29-1 to TRBJ2-1; D is uncertain. V lost 2 bases and J 5 bases, leaving 10 bases between the germline ends. The CDR3 has 13 residues. Looked up from germline, CDR1 is SQVTM and CDR2 is ANQGSEA. In DNA form, the CDR3 reads TGCAGCGTTGAAAGGCCAATGGACAATGAGCAGTTCTTC. Its protein product is CSVERPMDNEQFF.

About this clone: Other DNA variants within this sample encode the same CDR3. The gene calls are TRBV7-9 and TRBJ2-7; maybe TRBD2 (5 bases). CDR3 size: 13 residues. Germline V lookup: CDR1 SEHNR, CDR2 FQNEAQ (reference sequence). Trimming removed 0 bases at V and 3 bases at J, with 6 bases between. CDR3 DNA sequence: TGTGCCAGCAGCTTAGCCGGGGACTACGAGCAGTACTTC. It is translated as CASSLAGDYEQYF.

The chain carries TRBV7-3 and TRBJ2-3; TRBD2 aligns across 7 bases. In germline, CDR1 is SGHTA, CDR2 FQGTGA. Trimming took 2 bases from V and 3 from J; bases not matched to a gene: 11. The CDR3 sequence is 17 residues long. The CDR3 sequence is CASSLLVGGMNTDTQYF. The CDR3 DNA reads TGTGCCAGCAGCTTACTAGTGGGGGGGATGAATACAGATACGCAGTATTTT.

V usage is TRBV11-2 and J usage is TRBJ1-1; TRBD1 agrees at 7 bases. V shed 5 bases, J shed 1 base, and the junction held 10 bases outside the gene matches. The CDR3 sequence is 16 residues long. Germline V gene data show CDR1 as SGHAT and CDR2 as FQNNGV. The CDR3 bases are TGTGCCAGCAGCAAAGAAAAGGGACAGACGAACACTGAAGCTTTCTTT. Translated: CASSKEKGQTNTEAFF. The variable domain in full, with the rest retrieved from reference TRBV11-2 and TRBJ1-1, is EAGVAQSPRYKIIEKRQSVAFWCNPISGHATLYWYQQILGQGPKLLIQFQNNGVVDDSQLPKDRFSAERLKGVDSTLKIQPAKLEDSAVYLCASSKEKGQTNTEAFFGQGTRLTVV.

The V gene is TRBV10-3, the J gene TRBJ2-7; 7 nucleotides line up with TRBD1. The CDR3 consists of 16 residues. After removal of 5 bases from V and 0 bases from J, the junction contained 10 bases not matched to a gene. Germline-derived CDR1 and CDR2 are ENHRY and SYGVKD. The CDR3 sequence is CAISFTGTASSYEQYF. The CDR3 coding sequence is TGTGCCATCAGTTTCACCGGGACAGCGAGCTCCTACGAGCAGTACTTC.

The V call is TRBV4-2, the J call TRBJ2-7, with D perhaps TRBD1 or TRBD2 (5 bases each). The germline V gene has CDR1 LGHNA and CDR2 YNFKEQ. The V gene lost 4 bases and the J gene lost 6 bases, with 13 bases spanning the gap. This CDR3 is built from 13 residues. CDR3 sequence: CASSLGTAGEQYF. Here the CDR3 DNA reads TGTGCCAGCAGCCTCGGGACCGCGGGCGAGCAGTACTTC.